These 25 T cell receptor beta chains share one sample of origin, sequenced in a study of chemoradiotherapy in HPV16-positive cancers. Only in-frame clones appear in the TCRdb table, and some are missing; sequencing was by immunoSEQ multiplex PCR. The sample consists of some 34,000 clones, more than 85% of them appearing once. The sequencing used blood, collected from a patient who underwent chemoradiotherapy. These TCRs come from a human donor with HPV-associated anogenital cancer.

V usage is TRBV5-1 and J usage is TRBJ1-1; D gene unclear. Germline V gene sequence: CDR1 SGHRS, CDR2 YFSETQ. This CDR3 comprises 15 residues. Trimming took 2 bases from V and 4 from J, leaving 15 bases between them. The CDR3 DNA is TGCGCCAGCAGCTTTCTAGAGGCAGGACGCACTGAAGCTTTCTTT. This encodes CASSFLEAGRTEAFF.

J is TRBJ1-4 and V is TRBV27, with D possibly matching TRBD1 (5 bases). The CDR3 is made up of 18 amino acids. Germline CDR1 and CDR2: MNHEY and SMNVEV (reference sequence). Trimming pared 0 bases from V and 3 bases from J, leaving 17 bases between. The CDR3 sequence: CASSLSLTGLGANEKLFF. The CDR3 DNA is TGTGCCAGCAGTTTATCCCTCACGGGTCTAGGGGCTAATGAAAAACTGTTTTTT.

The chain employs TRBV7-8 and TRBJ2-7; weak D call: TRBD1 (6 bases). The V end was cut by 0 bases, the J end by 2 bases, with 11 bases between. Germline V gives CDR1 SGHVS, CDR2 FQNEAQ. The CDR3 length is 15 residues. This CDR3 reads CASSLAWDKTYEQYF. The CDR3 DNA sequence: TGTGCCAGCAGCTTAGCTTGGGACAAAACCTACGAGCAGTACTTC.

The gene calls are TRBV15 and TRBJ1-6; D perhaps matches TRBD1 (5 bases). CDR3 length: 15 amino acids. Per germline, CDR1 LNHNV and CDR2 YYDKDF (reference sequence). Trimming removed 0 bases at V and 5 bases at J, with 8 bases between. The CDR3 protein is CATSRDGAHNSPLHF. CDR3 coding DNA: TGTGCCACCAGCAGAGACGGGGCTCATAATTCACCCCTCCACTTT.

V usage is TRBV13 and J usage is TRBJ2-7, with 7 bases identical to TRBD1. Per the germline V gene, CDR1 is PRHDT and CDR2 is FYEKMQ (reference sequence). The CDR3 loop spans 12 amino acids. The ends lost 5 bases at V and 6 bases at J; junction bases unmatched: 4. The CDR3 coding sequence is TGTGCCAGCAGCGTAGACAGGGCCGAGCAGTACTTC. Translating gives CASSVDRAEQYF. Combining the CDR3 with reference TRBV13 and TRBJ2-7 gives the whole variable domain AAGVIQSPRHLIKEKRETATLKCYPIPRHDTVYWYQQGPGQDPQFLISFYEKMQSDKGSIPDRFSAQQFSDYHSELNMSSLELGDSALYFCASSVDRAEQYFGPGTRLTVT.

The chain has TRBV6-5 and TRBJ1-1, with a tentative D call TRBD1 (6 bases). From germline, CDR1 is MNHEY and CDR2 SVGAGI. The ends were cut back, 2 bases at V and 4 bases at J, with 11 bases in the middle. CDR3 length: 14 residues. CDR3 amino acids: CASSYRGGSTEAFF. Here the CDR3 DNA reads TGTGCCAGCAGTTACAGGGGGGGGAGCACTGAAGCTTTCTTT.

The gene calls are TRBV6-1 and TRBJ1-2; no reliable D call. The CDR3 extends over 14 amino acids. The germline CDR1 and CDR2 sequences are MNHNS and SASEGT. V gave up 3 bases and J gave up 7 bases, with 15 bases separating them. As DNA, the CDR3 is TGTGCCAGCAGTGAGGGCGTGTCGCCCAGTGGCTACACCTTC. Its protein is CASSEGVSPSGYTF.

This rearrangement joins TRBV29-1 to TRBJ2-7; 8 positions match TRBD1. Germline CDR1 is SQVTM and CDR2 is ANQGSEA. This CDR3 has 13 amino acids. The V segment lost 4 bases and the J segment 4 bases; nucleotides outside the gene matches: 6. The CDR3, as DNA: TGCAGCGTTGCAGAACAGGGGGTGTACGAGCAGTACTTC. It translates to CSVAEQGVYEQYF.

The J gene is TRBJ1-5, the V gene TRBV9; D is ambiguous. The CDR3 has 15 residues. Per germline, CDR1 SGDLS and CDR2 YYNGEE. Trimming removed 0 bases at V and 4 bases at J, with 11 bases between. The CDR3 nucleotides read TGTGCCAGCAGCGTAGACCTCACTCAAAATCAGCCCCAGCATTTT. Translated: CASSVDLTQNQPQHF. Filled out from reference TRBV9 and TRBJ1-5, the complete variable domain reads DSGVTQTPKHLITATGQRVTLRCSPRSGDLSVYWYQQSLDQGLQFLIQYYNGEERAKGNILERFSAQQFPDLHSELNLSSLELGDSALYFCASSVDLTQNQPQHFGDGTRLSIL.

The genes are TRBV5-4 and TRBJ1-2, with 7 bases lining up with TRBD1. CDR3 length equals 18 residues. Germline trimming cut 3 bases from V and 4 bases from J; bases unmatched to any gene: 18. Looked up from germline, CDR1 is SGHNT and CDR2 is YYREEE (reference sequence). The CDR3 DNA is TGTGCCAGCAGCTCCGGGACAGCAGACGCTGCGGTCCTCTATGGCTACACCTTC. Protein sequence: CASSSGTADAAVLYGYTF.

V is TRBV5-6 and J is TRBJ1-5; D not resolved. Trimming removed 1 base from V and 7 bases from J, with 18 bases in between. This CDR3 region has 16 residues. Germline CDR1 reads SGHDT; CDR2 reads YYEEEE. The CDR3 spells CASSLFGESTAQPQHF. DNA for the CDR3: TGTGCCAGCAGCTTGTTTGGGGAATCAACCGCCCAGCCCCAGCATTTT.

V gene TRBV18 combines with J gene TRBJ2-7; TRBD1 or TRBD2 may be the D gene (5 bases each). Germline CDR1 reads KGHSH; CDR2 reads LQKENI. CDR3 length: 15 residues. V was clipped by 2 bases and J by 7 bases, with 18 bases between them. The CDR3 here is CASSPLGRGEGEQYF. CDR3 DNA sequence: TGTGCCAGCTCACCATTAGGAAGGGGAGAAGGGGAGCAGTACTTC. Full variable domain (remainder filled in from reference TRBV18 and TRBJ2-7): NAGVMQNPRHLVRRRGQEARLRCSPMKGHSHVYWYRQLPEEGLKFMVYLQKENIIDESGMPKERFSAEFPKEGPSILRIQQVVRGDSAAYFCASSPLGRGEGEQYFGPGTRLTVT.

The J gene is TRBJ2-3, the V gene TRBV29-1; 7 nucleotides line up with TRBD2. This CDR3 contains 15 residues. Looked up from germline, CDR1 is SQVTM and CDR2 is ANQGSEA. With 3 bases clipped from V and 3 bases from J, the junction kept 9 bases outside the gene matches. The CDR3 reads CSVDWTSLGTDTQYF. The CDR3 DNA reads as TGCAGCGTTGATTGGACTAGTCTGGGGACAGATACGCAGTATTTT.

The chain combines TRBV7-9 with TRBJ1-4; 8 bases map to TRBD1. The CDR3 spans 16 residues. V shed 5 bases and J 4 bases; nucleotides not matched to a gene: 9. CDR1 is SEHNR and CDR2 is FQNEAQ in the germline V gene (reference sequence). The chain's CDR3 is CASSPSGGWGNEKLFF. The CDR3 DNA follows: TGTGCCAGCAGCCCATCAGGGGGCTGGGGTAATGAAAAACTGTTTTTT.

The V gene is TRBV5-6, the J gene TRBJ2-7, with 9 bases fitting TRBD1. This CDR3 has 14 residues. In germline, CDR1 is SGHDT, CDR2 YYEEEE. Trimming cost V 7 bases and J 4 bases; bases outside gene matches: 9. The CDR3 sequence: CASGYSGTGYEQYF. In nucleotides, the CDR3 is TGTGCCAGCGGATATTCCGGGACAGGGTACGAGCAGTACTTC. Variable domain in full (rest from reference TRBV5-6 and TRBJ2-7): DAGVTQSPTHLIKTRGQQVTLRCSPKSGHDTVSWYQQALGQGPQFIFQYYEEEERQRGNFPDRFSGHQFPNYSSELNVNALLLGDSALYLCASGYSGTGYEQYFGPGTRLTVT.

The CDR3 DNA reads as TGTGCCAGCAGCTCCGAGGGGGGTACGCAGTATTTT. Translation: CASSSEGGTQYF. The rearrangement joins TRBV7-2 to TRBJ2-3; TRBD1 or TRBD2 may be the D gene (6 bases each). The CDR3 is 12 amino acids. V lost 4 bases, J lost 8 bases, and 10 bases lay in between. CDR1 and CDR2 (germline): SGHTA, FQGNSA.

This chain joins TRBV19 and TRBJ1-2, with TRBD1 matching 7 bases. V lost 10 bases, J lost 4 bases, and 9 bases stayed unmatched. The germline V gene has CDR1 LNHDA and CDR2 SQIVND (reference sequence). This CDR3 comprises 13 residues. In DNA, the CDR3 is TGTGCCATTTCCGAACAGGGGTTCTATGGCTACACCTTC. Protein sequence: CAISEQGFYGYTF.

The rearrangement links TRBV14 to TRBJ1-1; TRBD1 might be the D (5 bases). CDR3 length: 14 amino acids. Trimming took off 1 base at V and 6 bases at J, with 12 bases between the two ends. Germline lookup yields CDR1 SGHDN and CDR2 FVKESK. CDR3 protein: CASSQAGGGSEAFF. The DNA for the CDR3 is TGTGCCAGCAGCCAAGCGGGTGGGGGATCTGAAGCTTTCTTT.

The V and J genes are TRBV27 and TRBJ2-7; D not resolved. The CDR3 has 13 residues. Germline assignment: CDR1 MNHEY and CDR2 SMNVEV (reference sequence). Trimming stripped 3 bases from V and 2 bases from J, with 8 bases between. The CDR3 DNA is TGTGCCAGCAGTTTGGCTAGGACCTACGAGCAGTACTTC. Its protein product is CASSLARTYEQYF.

The chain joins TRBV18 to TRBJ2-7; TRBD1 aligns across 8 bases. CDR1 is KGHSH and CDR2 is LQKENI in the germline V gene. The CDR3 loop spans 12 amino acids. J lost 5 bases, V lost 4 bases, and 1 base had no gene match. Written as DNA, the CDR3 is TGTGCCAGCTCACTGGACAGGGACGAGCAGTACTTC. The encoded protein is CASSLDRDEQYF.

In DNA, the CDR3 is TGTGCCAGCACATCAAGCGGGAAAGAGACCCAGTACTTC. The encoded protein is CASTSSGKETQYF. This sequence joins TRBV6-1 and TRBJ2-5; 7 nucleotides line up with TRBD2. V was pared by 7 bases and J by 3 bases, with 5 bases of the junction left unmatched. The CDR3 totals 13 residues. Germline V CDR1 and CDR2: MNHNS, SASEGT.

The chain uses TRBV10-3 and TRBJ1-1, with D possibly TRBD1 on 5 matching bases. CDR1 and CDR2 from the germline V gene are ENHRY and SYGVKD. Trimming took off 11 bases at V and 3 bases at J, with 19 bases between the two ends. This CDR3 is built from 14 residues. The CDR3 here is CAACREAIDTEAFF. The CDR3 nucleotides read TGTGCCGCTTGCAGGGAGGCCATCGACACTGAAGCTTTCTTT.

The rearrangement joins TRBV29-1 to TRBJ1-2; D gene unclear. The V end lost 3 bases, the J end lost 4 bases, and 12 bases lay between the germline ends. CDR3 length: 13 residues. Germline V gene lookup returns CDR1 SQVTM and CDR2 ANQGSEA. The CDR3 sequence is CSVEGSQTYGYTF. CDR3 DNA: TGCAGCGTTGAGGGCAGCCAAACCTATGGCTACACCTTC.

For this clone: This specimen includes other DNA sequences encoding the same CDR3. This chain joins TRBV18 and TRBJ1-1; D remains ambiguous. The V and J ends lost 2 bases and 0 bases respectively, with 7 bases between them. Germline CDR1 reads KGHSH; CDR2 reads LQKENI. The CDR3 contains 14 residues. The CDR3 DNA follows: TGTGCCAGCTCACCAGGCGGGATGAACACTGAAGCTTTCTTT. Translated: CASSPGGMNTEAFF.

The chain carries TRBV28 and TRBJ1-4, with 7 bases aligning to TRBD1. The CDR3 is 15 amino acids. V was pared by 4 bases and J by 7 bases, with 9 bases of the junction left unmatched. The germline V gene encodes CDR1 MDHEN and CDR2 SYDVKM. The CDR3 loop reads CASSYSGGEGEKLFF. CDR3 bases: TGTGCCAGCAGTTACTCAGGGGGGGAGGGTGAAAAACTGTTTTTT.